One sample yielded the 7 T cell receptor beta chains listed below, sequenced in a study of neurological immune-mediated disorders. MiXCR was run by TCRdb on the 5' RACE reads, yielding one entry per CDR3 protein. The repertoire holds tens of thousands of distinct CDR3 sequences, with around 3.6% as singletons. The sample taken for sequencing was PBMCs. Source of these receptors: a woman aged 45-65 years with multiple sclerosis.

This clonotype appeared many times. The gene calls are TRBV27 and TRBJ2-3, with a possible D match to TRBD2 (5 bases). V was shortened by 2 bases and J by 6 bases, with 24 bases between the two germline ends. In germline, CDR1 is MNHEY, CDR2 SMNVEV (reference sequence). The CDR3 runs 18 residues. For the CDR3, the DNA is TGTGCCAGCAGTTTAAAGGCGGTCGCTACGGGGTACGCTGATACGCAGTATTTT. It specifies CASSLKAVATGYADTQYF.

This clonotype has ten or more counts. This chain uses TRBV12-3 or TRBV12-4 with TRBJ2-7, with a tentative D call TRBD1 (6 bases). The CDR3 totals 12 residues. Trimming removed 5 bases from V and 6 bases from J, with 11 bases in between. This CDR3 reads CASSTQGPEQYF. The DNA for the CDR3 is TGTGCCAGCAGTACACAGGGCCCCGAGCAGTACTTC.

The table lists this clonotype with many counts. The genes are TRBV5-1 and TRBJ2-3; TRBD1 matches at 7 bases. The CDR3 length is 14 residues. V trimming: 4 bases; J trimming: 6 bases; junction bases outside the gene matches: 8. Germline CDR1 reads SGHRS; CDR2 reads YFSETQ. CDR3 region: CASSTDRDWDTQYF. CDR3 DNA: TGCGCCAGCAGCACTGACAGGGATTGGGATACGCAGTATTTT.

There are many counts of this clonotype. This chain connects TRBV7-2 to TRBJ1-5; perhaps TRBD1 as D (5 bases). This CDR3 spans 14 amino acids. Germline CDR1 and CDR2: SGHTA and FQGNSA. V lost 2 bases, J lost 5 bases, and 10 bases lay in between. CDR3 nucleotide sequence: TGTGCCAGCAGCTTATCTCCAGGGTATCAGCCCCAGCATTTT. Encoded protein: CASSLSPGYQPQHF.

The sample holds many counts of this clonotype. The chain combines TRBV7-9 with TRBJ1-2; possible D gene TRBD1, 5 bases. In germline, CDR1 is SEHNR, CDR2 FQNEAQ (reference sequence). Trimming cost V 5 bases and J 6 bases, with 10 bases left between them. The CDR3 has 12 amino acids. DNA of the CDR3: TGTGCCAGCAGCCGAGAGACAGATGGCTACACCTTC. Its protein is CASSRETDGYTF.

In its sample, this clonotype was seen many times. This sequence joins TRBV6-2 or TRBV6-3 and TRBJ2-7; D uncertain. Trimming cost V 7 bases and J 5 bases, with 18 bases left between them. The germline V gene has CDR1 MNHEY and CDR2 SVGEGT. CDR3 length equals 14 residues. CDR3 in DNA: TGTGCCAGCAAGACGGGCCCCCCCAGCGACGAGCAGTACTTC. The encoded protein is CASKTGPPSDEQYF.

This clonotype appeared a single time. It may be a read error: a sequence one base away is much more abundant. V is TRBV12-3 or TRBV12-4 and J is TRBJ2-6; D perhaps matches TRBD2 (6 bases). The CDR3 length is 13 residues. Here the CDR3 reads CASSSGTLAVPTF. The CDR3 DNA reads TGTGCCAGCAGTTCCGGGACTCTGGCCGTCCCGACTTTC.